These T cell receptor beta chains were read from a single sample in a study of OX40 agonist ivuxolimab in advanced cancers. Assay used: immunoSEQ multiplex PCR; TCRdb lists only in-frame clones, some missing. The sample has 60,000 to 85,000 clones, roughly 90% seen once. Material: CD4+ or CD8+ T cells sorted from blood, obtained in a trial of the OX40 agonist ivuxolimab. Receptors originate from an adult with an advanced solid tumor such as melanoma, head and neck, liver or kidney cancer. Each CDR3 is given with its conserved first and last residue. D genes are given only for firm matches. Size tells how often a clone was seen (once, few, many) or the class of an expanded clone, and some rows leave it out.

cdr3_aa | cdr3_nt | j_call | v_call | clone_size | cdr3_length | d_call
CASSESRTGILIGNQPQHF | TGTGCCAGCAGCGAATCTAGGACGGGGATCCTTATAGGGAATCAGCCCCAGCATTTT | TRBJ1-5 | TRBV6-1 | - | 19 | -
CASSPLVANTGELFF | TGTGCCAGCAGCCCTCTTGTCGCGAACACCGGGGAGCTGTTTTTT | TRBJ2-2 | TRBV4-2 | - | 15 | -
CASSSLRVASNQPQHF | TGTGCCAGCAGTTCCCTCCGGGTCGCTAGCAATCAGCCCCAGCATTTT | TRBJ1-5 | TRBV28 | - | 16 | -
CASKDNYNEQFF | TGTGCCAGTAAGGACAACTACAATGAGCAGTTCTTC | TRBJ2-1 | TRBV19 | - | 12 | -
CATRGRSRDRLPGELFF | TGTGCCACCAGGGGGCGCTCCCGGGACAGGCTACCCGGGGAGCTGTTTTTT | TRBJ2-2 | TRBV15 | - | 17 | TRBD1
CASSLAAEETQYF | TGCGCCAGCAGCTTGGCAGCGGAAGAGACCCAGTACTTC | TRBJ2-5 | TRBV5-1 | once | 13 | -
CASRMAGGPYEQYF | TGTGCCAGCAGGATGGCGGGAGGGCCCTACGAGCAGTACTTC | TRBJ2-7 | TRBV6-5 | - | 14 | TRBD2
CASSFSALLNTEAFF | TGCGCCAGCAGCTTCTCGGCGCTGTTGAACACTGAAGCTTTCTTT | TRBJ1-1 | TRBV5-1 | once | 15 | -
CASSLTGNYEQYF | TGTGCTAGCAGTTTGACAGGGAACTACGAGCAGTACTTC | TRBJ2-7 | TRBV7-7 | - | 13 | TRBD1
CASSQGQNTEAFF | TGTGCCAGCAGCCAAGGGCAGAACACTGAAGCTTTCTTT | TRBJ1-1 | TRBV14 | few | 13 | -
CASSESWTGGLHF | TGCGCCAGCAGTGAGTCGTGGACCGGCGGTCTCCACTTT | TRBJ1-6 | TRBV10-2 | - | 13 | -
CASSPGALTGNQPQHF | TGCGCCAGCAGCCCGGGGGCCCTAACAGGCAATCAGCCCCAGCATTTT | TRBJ1-5 | TRBV5-1 | - | 16 | -
CASSVLRGPEGEQFF | TGTGCCAGCTCGGTCTTGCGGGGGCCCGAGGGAGAGCAGTTCTTC | TRBJ2-1 | TRBV18 | few | 15 | -
CASSSSRQGAYEQYF | TGTGCCAGCAGCTCCTCTCGGCAGGGGGCCTACGAGCAGTACTTC | TRBJ2-7 | TRBV13 | - | 15 | TRBD1
CATSRLQGAYLRETQYF | TGTGCCACCAGCAGACTGCAGGGGGCCTATTTGCGGGAGACCCAGTACTTC | TRBJ2-5 | TRBV15 | - | 17 | TRBD1
CASSEGPTRSYGYTF | TGTGCCAGCAGTGAGGGTCCGACAAGATCCTATGGCTACACCTTC | TRBJ1-2 | TRBV28 | - | 15 | -
CASSLVGGRQSNYGYTF | TGTGCCAGCAGCTTAGTAGGGGGTCGACAATCTAACTATGGCTACACCTTC | TRBJ1-2 | TRBV7-2 | - | 17 | -
CSALLAGADWDEQFF | TGCAGCGCCTTACTAGCGGGAGCCGATTGGGATGAGCAGTTCTTC | TRBJ2-1 | TRBV29-1 | - | 15 | TRBD2
CASSLQGASSYNEQFF | TGTGCCAGTAGTCTCCAGGGGGCAAGCTCCTACAATGAGCAGTTCTTC | TRBJ2-1 | TRBV19 | - | 16 | TRBD1
CASSAGEGMNTEAFF | TGTGCCAGCAGCGCGGGAGAAGGCATGAACACTGAAGCTTTCTTT | TRBJ1-1 | TRBV7-2 | once | 15 | -
CASSPGTRSYEQYF | TGTGCCAGCTCACCAGGGACCCGCAGCTACGAGCAGTACTTC | TRBJ2-7 | TRBV18 | - | 14 | -
CASSPTGFRYEQYF | TGTGCCAGCAGTCCGACAGGGTTTAGATACGAGCAGTACTTC | TRBJ2-7 | TRBV6-1 | - | 14 | TRBD1
CASSLEAGDFNEQFF | TGTGCCAGCAGCTTAGAAGCGGGAGATTTTAATGAGCAGTTCTTC | TRBJ2-1 | TRBV11-3 | - | 15 | TRBD2
CASSVGQGLETQYF | TGTGCCAGCAGCGTAGGACAGGGTTTGGAGACCCAGTACTTC | TRBJ2-5 | TRBV9 | - | 14 | TRBD1
CASSPPGREGTNNEQFF | TGTGCCAGCTCACCACCAGGGCGGGAGGGGACCAACAATGAGCAGTTCTTC | TRBJ2-1 | TRBV18 | - | 17 | TRBD2
CASSVRGKRERVANTGELFF | TGTGCCAGCAGCGTCCGGGGGAAGCGGGAGAGAGTGGCGAACACCGGGGAGCTGTTTTTT | TRBJ2-2 | TRBV5-4 | few | 20 | TRBD2
CAWSMTPTPSYEQYF | TGTGCCTGGAGTATGACTCCTACGCCCTCCTACGAGCAGTACTTC | TRBJ2-7 | TRBV30 | - | 15 | -
CASRRSGADTQYF | TGTGCCAGTAGGCGTTCTGGCGCAGATACGCAGTATTTT | TRBJ2-3 | TRBV19 | - | 13 | -
CASRPPRERYNEQFF | TGTGCCAGCAGACCTCCGCGGGAGCGGTACAATGAGCAGTTCTTC | TRBJ2-1 | TRBV6-1 | once | 15 | TRBD2
CASSLGTSGNTIYF | TGCGCCAGCAGCTTGGGGACATCGGGAAACACCATATATTTT | TRBJ1-3 | TRBV5-1 | few | 14 | -
CASSRTGAPSGANVLTF | TGTGCCAGCAGTCGGACAGGGGCCCCATCTGGGGCCAACGTCCTGACTTTC | TRBJ2-6 | TRBV27 | - | 17 | TRBD1
CASSSRGTGGSTNEKLFF | TGTGCCAGTAGTTCTCGGGGGACAGGGGGCTCAACTAATGAAAAACTGTTTTTT | TRBJ1-4 | TRBV19 | - | 18 | TRBD1
CASRSRTGQETQYF | TGTGCCAGCAGGAGCCGGACAGGGCAGGAGACCCAGTACTTC | TRBJ2-5 | TRBV6-5 | - | 14 | TRBD1
CASSGTGNYNEQFF | TGTGCCAGTAGTGGGACAGGGAATTACAATGAGCAGTTCTTC | TRBJ2-1 | TRBV19 | - | 14 | TRBD1
CASSFGGGADQPQHF | TGTGCCAGCAGCTTTGGAGGAGGGGCGGACCAGCCCCAGCATTTT | TRBJ1-5 | TRBV5-4 | - | 15 | -
CASSLLPIGGTSGDWQYF | TGTGCCAGCAGCTTATTGCCTATCGGGGGGACTAGCGGGGACTGGCAGTACTTC | TRBJ2-7 | TRBV7-8 | - | 18 | TRBD2
CASTISGAGNYGYTF | TGTGCCAGCACGATTTCAGGGGCTGGTAACTATGGCTACACCTTC | TRBJ1-2 | TRBV28 | - | 15 | -
CASSDSPYGAGHGELFF | TGTGCCAGCAGTGATTCTCCATATGGAGCGGGACACGGGGAGCTGTTTTTT | TRBJ2-2 | TRBV25-1 | - | 17 | -
CASSQVTGGAYNEQFF | TGCGCCAGCAGCCAAGTAACAGGGGGCGCCTACAATGAGCAGTTCTTC | TRBJ2-1 | TRBV4-1 | - | 16 | TRBD1
CVRSLSAGQGAEKDTGELFF | TGTGTCAGAAGCTTAAGCGCGGGACAGGGGGCAGAAAAGGACACCGGGGAGCTGTTTTTT | TRBJ2-2 | TRBV7-5 | - | 20 | -
CASSLLGLRDEKLFF | TGTGCCAGCAGTTTATTGGGGTTACGGGATGAAAAACTGTTTTTT | TRBJ1-4 | TRBV28 | - | 15 | -
CASSPGQISYEQYF | TGTGCCAGCAGCCCGGGACAGATCTCCTACGAGCAGTACTTC | TRBJ2-7 | TRBV6-1 | - | 14 | TRBD1
CASSLDLFENTEAFF | TGTGCCAGCAGCTTGGACCTGTTCGAGAACACTGAAGCTTTCTTT | TRBJ1-1 | TRBV5-5 | - | 15 | -
CASSTGSYNEQFF | TGCGCCAGCAGCACAGGGAGCTACAATGAGCAGTTCTTC | TRBJ2-1 | TRBV23-1 | many | 13 | -
CASSLTLAGSSETQYF | TGCGCCAGCAGCTTGACTCTAGCGGGATCTTCGGAGACCCAGTACTTC | TRBJ2-5 | TRBV5-1 | - | 16 | TRBD2
CASSPTEGPLSGYTF | TGCGCCAGCAGCCCTACCGAGGGGCCCCTTAGTGGCTACACCTTC | TRBJ1-2 | TRBV4-1 | - | 15 | -
CASNRPGAYEQYF | TGTGCCAGCAACCGGCCGGGGGCCTACGAGCAGTACTTC | TRBJ2-7 | TRBV28 | - | 13 | -
CASSRRGGAYEQYF | TGTGCCAGCAGCCGGCGGGGGGGGGCCTACGAGCAGTACTTC | TRBJ2-7 | TRBV28 | - | 14 | TRBD2
CASSINGAGGAQNEQFF | TGTGCCAGTAGTATAAATGGGGCAGGGGGCGCGCAAAATGAGCAGTTCTTC | TRBJ2-1 | TRBV19 | - | 17 | TRBD1
CASSIQGEEQPQHF | TGTGCCAGTAGTATACAGGGCGAGGAACAGCCCCAGCATTTT | TRBJ1-5 | TRBV19 | - | 14 | -
CASSIGKGTRGETQYF | TGTGCCAGTAGTATAGGAAAGGGAACAAGGGGGGAGACCCAGTACTTC | TRBJ2-5 | TRBV19 | once | 16 | -
CASSPPDREKLFF | TGTGCCAGCAGCCCACCGGACAGGGAAAAACTGTTTTTT | TRBJ1-4 | TRBV9 | - | 13 | TRBD1
CASSPERGVSEQYF | TGTGCCAGTAGCCCCGAGCGAGGGGTCAGCGAGCAGTACTTC | TRBJ2-7 | TRBV19 | - | 14 | -
CASSLVGIGELFF | TGTGCCAGCAGCTTAGTTGGGATCGGGGAGCTGTTTTTT | TRBJ2-2 | TRBV11-3 | - | 13 | -